The text below deals with one T cell receptor beta chain. The entry originates in a study of blood T cell repertoires in COVID-19. V lost 1 base, J lost 4 bases, and 8 bases lay in between. CDR3 length: 14 amino acids. Per the germline V gene, CDR1 is MGHRA and CDR2 is YSYEKL. Original methodology: Estimates of nucleated cell counts were drawn from the amplification of reference gene primers. Measured with immunoSEQ multiplex PCR; TCRdb has only the in-frame clones, and not every one. V and J calls and clone size follow that table, whereas D and trimming were derived from the DNA. The sample yields some 48,000 clones, about 84% seen once.

Sequenced input: peripheral blood. This sequence originates from a human donor in a cohort sampled during active COVID-19. The chain is built from TRBV4-1 and TRBJ2-1, with D unresolved. The CDR3 DNA is TGCGCCAGCAGCCAAGTTTCCAGGTACAATGAGCAGTTCTTC. Translation gives CASSQVSRYNEQFF.